These 25 T cell receptor beta chains were all obtained from the same sample, sequenced in a study of shared clonotypes between healthy human individuals. Sequenced by immunoSEQ multiplex PCR; TCRdb stores in-frame clones only, minus some. The sample carries more than 450,000 clones, 70% to 80% recorded once. Sequenced: PBMCs. The receptors stem from a woman aged 40 to 49 in good health. Some clones in this sample may be carry-over from other donors' samples.

This chain links TRBV28 with TRBJ2-7, with D maybe TRBD1 (5 bases). V lost 5 bases, J lost 3 bases, and 11 bases lay in between. CDR1 is MDHEN and CDR2 is SYDVKM in the germline V gene. The CDR3 contains 13 residues. The CDR3 spells CASSDSPFYEQYF. CDR3 in DNA: TGTGCCAGCAGTGACAGTCCCTTCTACGAGCAGTACTTC. Drawing the rest from reference TRBV28 and TRBJ2-7, the complete variable domain is DVKVTQSSRYLVKRTGEKVFLECVQDMDHENMFWYRQDPGLGLRLIYFSYDVKMKEKGDIPEGYSVSREKKERFSLILESASTNQTSMYLCASSDSPFYEQYFGPGTRLTVT.

This clone was picked up one time. The gene calls are TRBV27 and TRBJ2-7; D is possibly TRBD1 (6 bases). This CDR3 contains 15 residues. Trimming cost V 3 bases and J 7 bases, with 19 bases left between them. Germline CDR1 MNHEY, CDR2 SMNVEV (reference sequence). CDR3 residues: CASSFRAGALGEQYF. CDR3 nucleotide sequence: TGTGCCAGCAGTTTCCGGGCAGGGGCCCTTGGTGAGCAGTACTTC.

The J gene is TRBJ2-1, the V gene TRBV7-9, with 10 bases lining up with TRBD2. The CDR3 contains 16 residues. Germline loops: CDR1 SEHNR, CDR2 FQNEAQ (reference sequence). Trimming took 4 bases from V and 6 from J; bases not matched to a gene: 9. CDR3 sequence: CASSSLKTSGFNEQFF. DNA for the CDR3: TGTGCCAGCAGCTCCCTAAAGACTAGCGGGTTCAATGAGCAGTTCTTC.

The chain joins TRBV2 to TRBJ2-3; the D gene is possibly TRBD2 (6 bases). Germline V CDR1 and CDR2: SNHLY, FYNNEI. The CDR3 length is 14 residues. The V end was cut by 8 bases, the J end by 5 bases, with 17 bases between. CDR3 in amino acids: CASEGGLGGDTQYF. The CDR3 nucleotides are TGTGCCAGCGAGGGCGGATTGGGGGGAGATACGCAGTATTTT.

V usage is TRBV9 and J usage is TRBJ1-2; D possibly corresponds to TRBD1 (6 bases). This CDR3 is 13 amino acids long. Germline V gives CDR1 SGDLS, CDR2 YYNGEE. Trimming pared 7 bases from V and 6 bases from J, leaving 16 bases between. The CDR3 loop reads CASGQTGSHGYTF. CDR3 in DNA: TGTGCCAGCGGCCAGACAGGATCCCATGGCTACACCTTC.

This clone was detected once. The chain carries TRBV19 and TRBJ2-1; D not certain. From germline, CDR1 is LNHDA and CDR2 SQIVND (reference sequence). This CDR3 comprises 13 residues. V dropped 4 bases and J dropped 9 bases, with 13 bases sitting between them. The CDR3 here is CASSSWYLGEQFF. The CDR3 region has the DNA TGTGCCAGTAGTAGCTGGTACCTCGGTGAGCAGTTCTTC.

The chain uses TRBV7-9 and TRBJ2-6, with TRBD2 matching over 8 bases. With V trimmed by 11 bases and J by 4 bases, 7 bases remained unmatched. This CDR3 spans 14 amino acids. Germline CDR1 and CDR2: SEHNR and FQNEAQ (reference sequence). The CDR3 sequence is CAPTGGAGANVLTF. CDR3 DNA sequence: TGTGCCCCCACGGGAGGGGCAGGGGCCAACGTCCTGACTTTC.

The chain is built from TRBV28 and TRBJ2-5; TRBD2 might be the D (6 bases). This CDR3 region has 15 residues. The V end lost 3 bases, the J end lost 4 bases, and 15 bases lay between the germline ends. Germline V gene lookup returns CDR1 MDHEN and CDR2 SYDVKM. The CDR3 region is CASSLPGVIGETQYF. The CDR3 bases are TGTGCCAGCAGTTTGCCGGGAGTGATAGGAGAGACCCAGTACTTC.

This clone was observed a few times. The chain joins TRBV5-4 to TRBJ1-1, with no clear D. V was cut by 2 bases and J by 5 bases, with 4 bases left in between. The CDR3 runs 11 residues. The germline gives CDR1 SGHNT, CDR2 YYREEE (reference sequence). DNA of the CDR3: TGTGCCAGCAGCTTCCGAACTGAAGCTTTCTTT. As protein: CASSFRTEAFF.

The rearrangement uses TRBV10-3 and TRBJ2-7; 8 bases are a match to TRBD2. This CDR3 region has 13 residues. Germline V gives CDR1 ENHRY, CDR2 SYGVKD. Trimming took 10 bases from V and 2 from J; bases not matched to a gene: 7. As DNA, the CDR3 is TGTGCCACGAACTTAGCGGGAACCTACGAGCAGTACTTC. Protein sequence: CATNLAGTYEQYF.

The chain carries TRBV5-1 and TRBJ2-7; the match to TRBD2 covers 7 bases. J gave up 7 bases and V 0 bases, and 13 bases lay outside the gene matches. CDR1 is SGHRS, CDR2 YFSETQ, per germline. CDR3 length: 16 residues. The CDR3 region is CASSLARGSLEGEQYF. The CDR3 coding sequence is TGCGCCAGCAGCTTGGCTCGCGGGAGCCTCGAAGGTGAGCAGTACTTC.

V usage is TRBV5-1 and J usage is TRBJ2-7; D may be TRBD2 (5 bases). V was shortened by 0 bases and J by 5 bases, with 9 bases between the two germline ends. Germline-derived CDR1 and CDR2 are SGHRS and YFSETQ. The CDR3 contains 13 residues. CDR3 sequence reads: CASSLVGNNEQYF. CDR3 DNA sequence: TGCGCCAGCAGCTTGGTCGGGAACAACGAGCAGTACTTC.

This clone has a single count. The gene calls are TRBV28 and TRBJ2-5; 8 nucleotides align to TRBD1. This CDR3 contains 15 residues. Germline-derived CDR1 and CDR2 are MDHEN and SYDVKM. The trim removed 3 bases at V and 4 bases at J, leaving 7 bases unmatched. The CDR3 here is CASSFSGGYRETQYF. As DNA, the CDR3 is TGTGCCAGCAGTTTTTCAGGGGGCTATAGAGAGACCCAGTACTTC.

This clone has a single count. This rearrangement joins TRBV27 to TRBJ2-1; D unresolved. Germline CDR1 and CDR2: MNHEY and SMNVEV (reference sequence). V gave up 4 bases and J gave up 0 bases, with 10 bases separating them. The CDR3 covers 15 residues. CDR3 nucleotides: TGTGCCAGCAGTTCCCCCCAACGCTCCTACAATGAGCAGTTCTTC. Encoded protein: CASSSPQRSYNEQFF.

The chain uses TRBV28 and TRBJ2-7, with TRBD2 matching 8 bases. This CDR3 is built from 15 residues. With 5 bases clipped from V and 2 bases from J, the junction kept 8 bases outside the gene matches. Germline CDR1 is MDHEN and CDR2 is SYDVKM. The CDR3 region has the DNA TGTGCCAGCAGTGTGGGCGGGAGGACGACCTACGAGCAGTACTTC. It codes for CASSVGGRTTYEQYF.

V is TRBV6-6 and J is TRBJ1-1; D is uncertain. Germline V gives CDR1 MNHNY, CDR2 SVGAGI (reference sequence). The CDR3 is 15 residues long. Trimming removed 0 bases at V and 3 bases at J, with 11 bases between. The CDR3 nucleotides are TGTGCCAGCAGTTACTCAGGGTCGGGAGACACTGAAGCTTTCTTT. Translation: CASSYSGSGDTEAFF.

This clone was counted only a few times. An end of the junction does not agree with germline; a read error may underlie this. V and J are TRBV5-5 and TRBJ1-3; D is possibly TRBD1 (5 bases). The germline V gene has CDR1 SGHKS and CDR2 YYEKEE (reference sequence). This CDR3 has 13 residues. DNA for the CDR3: TGTGCCAGCAGCTTGGAAAGAGGGCAGGGCCGAAATTTT. Protein product: CASSLERGQGRNF.

As concerns this clone: Other DNA sequences from this sample encode an identical CDR3 as well. V usage is TRBV25-1 and J usage is TRBJ2-5, with a possible D match to TRBD2 (5 bases). CDR1 is MGHDK, CDR2 SYGVNS, per germline. This CDR3 has 17 amino acids. Trimming removed 6 bases at V and 5 bases at J, with 25 bases between. The CDR3 sequence is CASRTPFREGPLETQYF. DNA of the CDR3: TGTGCCAGCAGGACCCCGTTCCGGGAAGGGCCTCTCGAGACCCAGTACTTC.

The chain couples TRBV13 to TRBJ2-2, with D tentatively TRBD2 (6 bases). The V end was cut by 3 bases, the J end by 0 bases, with 17 bases between. The CDR3 has 18 residues. CDR1 PRHDT and CDR2 FYEKMQ come from the germline V gene (reference sequence). CDR3 sequence reads: CASSLIRRDSSNTGELFF. The CDR3 nucleotides are TGTGCCAGCAGCTTGATTCGGCGGGACTCGTCGAACACCGGGGAGCTGTTTTTT. The whole variable domain, remainder taken from reference TRBV13 and TRBJ2-2, is AAGVIQSPRHLIKEKRETATLKCYPIPRHDTVYWYQQGPGQDPQFLISFYEKMQSDKGSIPDRFSAQQFSDYHSELNMSSLELGDSALYFCASSLIRRDSSNTGELFFGEGSRLTVL.

The chain has TRBV23-1 and TRBJ2-2; D remains ambiguous. TRBV23-1 is marked as an open reading frame, function uncertain. The CDR3 runs 15 residues. Deletions cut 3 bases from V and 1 base from J, with 9 bases between. DNA of the CDR3: TGCGCCAGCAGTCAGCCTACAGAGAACACCGGGGAGCTGTTTTTT. Translating it yields CASSQPTENTGELFF.

The J gene is TRBJ1-5, the V gene TRBV10-3; 7 bases are a match to TRBD1. The CDR3 runs to 11 residues. The germline gives CDR1 ENHRY, CDR2 SYGVKD. After removal of 4 bases from V and 14 bases from J, the junction contained 5 bases not matched to a gene. CDR3 nucleotides: TGTGCCATCAGTGGTGGACAGGAGAAGCATTTT. This encodes CAISGGQEKHF.

This clone appeared a few times. The chain is built from TRBV7-9 and TRBJ1-5; TRBD1 aligns across 7 bases. The germline gives CDR1 SEHNR, CDR2 FQNEAQ (reference sequence). CDR3 length: 14 residues. Trimming at V came to 5 bases and at J to 3 bases, leaving 4 bases not matched to a gene. This chain's CDR3 is CASSPGQFNQPQHF. For the CDR3, the DNA is TGTGCCAGCAGCCCGGGACAGTTCAATCAGCCCCAGCATTTT.

The V gene is TRBV6-1, the J gene TRBJ1-1; D ambiguous. Deletions cut 7 bases from V and 2 bases from J, with 17 bases between. Germline CDR1 is MNHNS and CDR2 is SASEGT. CDR3 length equals 15 residues. The CDR3 nucleotides read TGTGCCAGCATTCCCCGGAAAGGTTCTAACACTGAAGCTTTCTTT. As protein: CASIPRKGSNTEAFF.

Only one count was recorded for this clone. The chain employs TRBV21-1 and TRBJ2-5. TRBV21-1 is given as a pseudogene. The CDR3 is 17 amino acids. CDR3 in DNA: TGTGCCAGAGAAAGGCCTCTATACCATCCCCTCCAAGAGACCCAGTACTTC. Its protein product is CARERPLYHPLQETQYF.

The V call is TRBV5-1, the J call TRBJ2-2, with D possibly matching TRBD1 (5 bases). Germline lookup yields CDR1 SGHRS and CDR2 YFSETQ. This CDR3 has 16 amino acids. The V and J ends lost 0 bases and 0 bases respectively, with 9 bases between them. The CDR3 loop is CASSLGQNANTGELFF. In DNA form, the CDR3 reads TGCGCCAGCAGCTTGGGACAGAACGCGAACACCGGGGAGCTGTTTTTT.